These 8 T cell receptor beta chains share one sample of origin, sequenced in a study of T-cell reconstitution after alpha-beta-depleted transplantation in children. The TCRbeta library was prepared with unique molecular identifiers. TCRdb re-called the PCR reads through MiXCR, storing one row per CDR3 protein. The sample comprises about 420,000 distinct CDR3 sequences, 11% of which are singletons, and about 5% rests with the top ten. The sample here was PBMCs from the stem cell graft donor, taken from the stem cell graft. The receptor source for this set is a human donor who donated a stem cell graft to a child with acute myeloid leukemia.

This clonotype has only a few counts. The J gene is TRBJ2-3, the V gene TRBV5-6; no clear D. Trimming took 3 bases from V and 6 from J, leaving 8 bases between them. This CDR3 comprises 12 residues. Germline V gives CDR1 SGHDT, CDR2 YYEEEE. The CDR3 DNA is TGTGCCAGCAGCTCTGGGCTTGATACGCAGTATTTT. It translates to CASSSGLDTQYF.

This clonotype has more than one count but fewer than ten. This chain connects TRBV5-1 to TRBJ1-5, with TRBD1 matching over 8 bases. The CDR3 runs to 16 residues. V lost 4 bases, J lost 5 bases, and 11 bases stayed unmatched. Germline values: CDR1 SGHRS, CDR2 YFSETQ. Here the CDR3 reads CASSRGAGGQDQPQHF. The CDR3 region has the DNA TGCGCCAGCAGCCGGGGGGCAGGGGGCCAGGATCAGCCCCAGCATTTT.

The rearrangement links TRBV3-1 to TRBJ1-1, with D maybe TRBD1 (6 bases). In germline, CDR1 is LGHDT, CDR2 YNNKEL (reference sequence). Trimming took 4 bases from V and 10 from J, leaving 19 bases between them. CDR3 size: 14 residues. CDR3 sequence reads: CASSPGQWALGAFF. The CDR3 DNA is TGTGCCAGCAGCCCGGGACAATGGGCTTTAGGAGCTTTCTTT.

This clonotype was counted many times. This sequence joins TRBV12-3 or TRBV12-4 and TRBJ2-5; 9 bases match TRBD1. The CDR3 covers 15 residues. Trimming at V came to 5 bases and at J to 2 bases, leaving 6 bases not matched to a gene. The CDR3 region has the DNA TGTGCCAGCAGTACAGGGGACAGGGATCAAGAGACCCAGTACTTC. Translated, it gives CASSTGDRDQETQYF.

This sequence joins TRBV5-1 and TRBJ2-1; 10 bases are a match to TRBD2. The germline gives CDR1 SGHRS, CDR2 YFSETQ. Trimming at V came to 0 bases and at J to 2 bases, leaving 2 bases not matched to a gene. This CDR3 spans 16 amino acids. The CDR3 nucleotides are TGCGCCAGCAGCTTGGATAGCGGGGGGCCCTACAATGAGCAGTTCTTC. As protein: CASSLDSGGPYNEQFF.

In DNA form, the CDR3 reads TGCGCCAGCACCGAAGTAGCGGGGCACTACAATGAGCAGTTCTTC. It yields the protein CASTEVAGHYNEQFF. This chain uses TRBV5-1 with TRBJ2-1; 8 nucleotides match TRBD2. Germline values: CDR1 SGHRS, CDR2 YFSETQ. J was trimmed by 3 bases and V by 6 bases; bases with no gene match: 8. CDR3 length: 15 amino acids.

This clonotype was counted between two and nine times. The rearrangement joins TRBV5-1 to TRBJ2-5; no reliable D call. Germline loops: CDR1 SGHRS, CDR2 YFSETQ. This CDR3 comprises 14 residues. V gave up 3 bases and J gave up 5 bases, with 14 bases separating them. The CDR3 is CASSSLPSSETQYF. DNA for the CDR3: TGCGCCAGCAGCTCCCTACCGTCTAGTGAGACCCAGTACTTC.

The V gene is TRBV7-9, the J gene TRBJ2-1; D remains ambiguous. Deletions cut 7 bases from V and 10 bases from J, with 11 bases between. The CDR3 loop spans 11 amino acids. The germline V gene has CDR1 SEHNR and CDR2 FQNEAQ (reference sequence). CDR3 loop: CASTVALEQFF. The CDR3 DNA sequence: TGTGCCAGCACCGTAGCTCTCGAGCAGTTCTTC.